One TCR beta chain is described in this entry. What it recognizes is unknown. The sample has other DNA sequences that encode this CDR3 too. Terminally differentiated effector memory CD45RA+ cells were excluded by CCR7 positive selection of CD45RO-negative cells. The record originates from a study of shared clonotypes between healthy human individuals. Study in general: Three plates were used per donor for CD4 naive, three for CD4 memory, two for CD8 naive and one for CD8 memory. The study's findings and limits: Non-shared clonotypes displayed generation probabilities falling below those of clonotypes present in all four donors. A handful of donors held approximately 5% of naive CD4 clonotypes in common.

Profiled with immunoSEQ multiplex PCR; TCRdb holds only in-frame clones, not every one. Of hundreds of thousands of clones in the sample, 95% to 98% were seen once. Trimming removed 4 bases from V and 6 bases from J, with 4 bases in between. Germline CDR1 is SGHAT and CDR2 is FQNNGV. There are 11 residues in the CDR3. Sequencing was performed on naive CD8+ T cells sorted from blood. The clonotype was recovered from a young man in good health. The V gene is TRBV11-2, the J gene TRBJ2-1; D is unresolved. The CDR3 DNA sequence: TGTGCCAGCAGCTATTCCAATGAGCAGTTCTTC. This sequence encodes CASSYSNEQFF. Full variable domain (missing parts from reference TRBV11-2 and TRBJ2-1): EAGVAQSPRYKIIEKRQSVAFWCNPISGHATLYWYQQILGQGPKLLIQFQNNGVVDDSQLPKDRFSAERLKGVDSTLKIQPAKLEDSAVYLCASSYSNEQFFGPGTRLTVL.